These 3 T cell receptor beta chains originate from one sample sequenced in a study of cytomegalovirus exposure and HLA in healthy donors. The PCR contained 60 Vbeta and 13 Jbeta primers. Clones were read by immunoSEQ multiplex PCR, and TCRdb kept only the in-frame ones, dropping some. The sample has 62,000 or so clones; around 87% are singletons. Material: PBMCs. All receptors derive from a man between 18 and 35 years old in good health and CMV-seronegative.

The V gene is TRBV29-1, the J gene TRBJ1-1, with unresolved D. CDR1 is SQVTM and CDR2 is ANQGSEA in the germline V gene. This CDR3 region has 12 residues. Trimming left V 4 bases short and J 4 bases short, with 10 bases between. The CDR3 sequence is CSVVGEATEAFF. CDR3 in DNA: TGCAGCGTTGTTGGGGAGGCCACTGAAGCTTTCTTT.

V usage is TRBV27 and J usage is TRBJ2-7, with a possible D match to TRBD1 (6 bases). The germline CDR1 and CDR2 sequences are MNHEY and SMNVEV (reference sequence). This CDR3 comprises 13 residues. V was cut by 6 bases and J by 1 base, with 10 bases left in between. The CDR3 nucleotides read TGTGCCAGCAGCCGGACAGTTTCCTACGAGCAGTACTTC. This gives the protein CASSRTVSYEQYF.

This sequence joins TRBV29-1 and TRBJ1-2; unclear D gene. Trimming removed 1 base from V and 0 bases from J, with 6 bases in between. The CDR3 is made up of 13 amino acids. The germline V gene encodes CDR1 SQVTM and CDR2 ANQGSEA. In DNA form, the CDR3 reads TGCAGCGTTGAAGTCTCTTCTAACTATGGCTACACCTTC. It is translated as CSVEVSSNYGYTF.